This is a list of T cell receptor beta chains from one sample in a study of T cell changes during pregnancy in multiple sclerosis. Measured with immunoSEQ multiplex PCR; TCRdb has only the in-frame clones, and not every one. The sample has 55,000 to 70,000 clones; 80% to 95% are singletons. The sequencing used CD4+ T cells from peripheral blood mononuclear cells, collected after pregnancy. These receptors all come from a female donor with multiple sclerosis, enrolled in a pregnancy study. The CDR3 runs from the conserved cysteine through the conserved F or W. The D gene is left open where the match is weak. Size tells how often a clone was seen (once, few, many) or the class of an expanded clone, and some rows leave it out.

CATSRDSDWQYF,TGTGCCACCAGCAGAGACTCCGACTGGCAGTACTTC,NA,TRBJ2-7,NA,TRBV15
CAISEGDRAGNSPLHF,TGTGCCATCAGTGAGGGGGACAGGGCTGGCAATTCACCCCTCCACTTT,TRBD1,TRBJ1-6,NA,TRBV10-3
CASSTPGQGAKETQYF,TGTGCCAGCAGCACCCCCGGACAGGGGGCAAAAGAGACCCAGTACTTC,TRBD1,TRBJ2-5,NA,TRBV7-9
CASSYGTRWTEAFF,TGTGCCAGCAGCTATGGGACAAGGTGGACTGAAGCTTTCTTT,NA,TRBJ1-1,NA,TRBV7-2
CASSALGLYGYTF,TGTGCCAGCAGTGCATTAGGACTCTATGGCTACACCTTC,NA,TRBJ1-2,NA,TRBV25-1
CASSTRLGQGYGYTF,TGTGCCAGTAGTACCAGATTGGGACAGGGATATGGCTACACCTTC,TRBD1,TRBJ1-2,NA,TRBV19
CASSVSRDRNYGYTF,TGTGCCAGCAGCGTGAGCCGGGACAGGAACTATGGCTACACCTTC,TRBD1,TRBJ1-2,NA,TRBV9
CASSSYPTDGNTIYF,TGTGCCAGCAGCTCCTACCCGACAGATGGAAACACCATATATTTT,NA,TRBJ1-3,NA,TRBV5-6
CASSLGTGNFGYTF,TGTGCCAGCAGCTTGGGAACAGGGAATTTTGGCTACACCTTC,NA,TRBJ1-2,once,TRBV5-4
CASSFYGTGGAGEQYF,TGTGCCAGCAGTTTTTATGGGACAGGAGGAGCGGGCGAGCAGTACTTC,TRBD1,TRBJ2-7,NA,TRBV28
CASSLGGQGYNEQFF,TGCGCCAGCAGCTTGGGAGGACAGGGTTACAATGAGCAGTTCTTC,TRBD1,TRBJ2-1,once,TRBV5-1
CASSTKGSNEKLFF,TGTGCCAGCTCAACGAAGGGGTCCAATGAAAAACTGTTTTTT,NA,TRBJ1-4,NA,TRBV18
CASQGTGERETQYF,TGTGCCAGCCAAGGGACAGGAGAACGAGAGACCCAGTACTTC,TRBD1,TRBJ2-5,NA,TRBV10-3
CASSPRTGATTGELFF,TGTGCCAGCTCACCTCGGACAGGGGCCACCACCGGGGAGCTGTTTTTT,TRBD1,TRBJ2-2,NA,TRBV18
CASSQASQGATTEAFF,TGCGCCAGCAGCCAAGCTTCTCAGGGGGCGACCACTGAAGCTTTCTTT,TRBD1,TRBJ1-1,NA,TRBV4-1
CASRTGGRGNEKLFF,TGTGCCAGCCGCACAGGGGGCCGGGGTAATGAAAAACTGTTTTTT,TRBD1,TRBJ1-4,NA,TRBV19
CASSSGTGGDGNTIYF,TGCGCCAGCAGCTCCGGGACAGGGGGCGACGGAAACACCATATATTTT,TRBD1,TRBJ1-3,NA,TRBV5-1
CAWSTGANYGYTF,TGTGCCTGGAGTACGGGGGCTAACTATGGCTACACCTTC,NA,TRBJ1-2,NA,TRBV30
CASSLIRPGPYNEQFF,TGTGCCAGCAGCTTGATTCGACCAGGGCCATACAATGAGCAGTTCTTC,NA,TRBJ2-1,once,TRBV5-8
CASSINSDPSYNEQFF,TGTGCCAGCAGCATCAATAGCGATCCTTCCTACAATGAGCAGTTCTTC,NA,TRBJ2-1,NA,TRBV9
CAWSVGAGLLFF,TGTGCCTGGAGTGTAGGGGCAGGGTTACTGTTTTTT,NA,TRBJ2-2,NA,TRBV30
CASSARGTTEAFF,TGTGCCAGCAGTGCCAGGGGGACCACTGAAGCTTTCTTT,TRBD1,TRBJ1-1,NA,TRBV27
CASSFSVNSPLHF,TGTGCCAGCAGCTTTTCGGTGAATTCACCCCTCCACTTT,NA,TRBJ1-6,once,TRBV5-5
CASSDLGGRLHTF,TGTGCCAGCAGTGACTTGGGGGGGCGCTTACACACCTTC,NA,TRBJ1-2,NA,TRBV2
CATSLDLNTGELFF,TGTGCCACCAGCTTGGACTTGAACACCGGGGAGCTGTTTTTT,NA,TRBJ2-2,NA,TRBV15
CASGGGPQHF,TGTGCCAGCGGCGGCGGGCCCCAGCATTTT,NA,TRBJ1-5,NA,TRBV21-1
CASSERGRNEKLFF,TGTGCCAGCAGTGAAAGGGGCCGCAATGAAAAACTGTTTTTT,NA,TRBJ1-4,NA,TRBV6-1
CASCDRVGTDTQYF,TGTGCCAGCTGCGACAGGGTGGGCACAGATACGCAGTATTTT,TRBD1,TRBJ2-3,NA,TRBV19
CASSMAGNSYNEQFF,TGTGCCAGTAGTATGGCGGGGAACTCCTACAATGAGCAGTTCTTC,NA,TRBJ2-1,NA,TRBV19